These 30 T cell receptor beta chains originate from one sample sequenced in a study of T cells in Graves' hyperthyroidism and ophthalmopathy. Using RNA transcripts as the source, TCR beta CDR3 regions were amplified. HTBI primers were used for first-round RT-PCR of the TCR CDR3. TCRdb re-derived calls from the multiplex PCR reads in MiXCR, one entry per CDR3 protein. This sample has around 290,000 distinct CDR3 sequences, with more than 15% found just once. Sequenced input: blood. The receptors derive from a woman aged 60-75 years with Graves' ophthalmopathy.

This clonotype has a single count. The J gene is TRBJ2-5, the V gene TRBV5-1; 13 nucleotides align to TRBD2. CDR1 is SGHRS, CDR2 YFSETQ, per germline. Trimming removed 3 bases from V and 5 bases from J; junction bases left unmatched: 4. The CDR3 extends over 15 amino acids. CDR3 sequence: CASSSGLAGFETQYF. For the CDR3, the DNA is TGCGCCAGCAGCTCGGGACTAGCGGGATTCGAGACCCAGTACTTC.

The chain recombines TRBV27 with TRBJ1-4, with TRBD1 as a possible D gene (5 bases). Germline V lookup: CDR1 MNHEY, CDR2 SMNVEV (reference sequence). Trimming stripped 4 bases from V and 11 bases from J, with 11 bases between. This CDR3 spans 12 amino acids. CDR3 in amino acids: CASSSSGRKLFF. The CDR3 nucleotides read TGTGCCAGCAGTTCCTCGGGGCGGAAACTGTTTTTT.

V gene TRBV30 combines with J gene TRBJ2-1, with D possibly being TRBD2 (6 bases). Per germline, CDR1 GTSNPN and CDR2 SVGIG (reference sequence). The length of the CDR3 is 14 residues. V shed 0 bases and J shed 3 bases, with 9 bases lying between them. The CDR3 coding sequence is TGTGCCTGGAGTGTAGGAGCGGGCTACAATGAGCAGTTCTTC. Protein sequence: CAWSVGAGYNEQFF.

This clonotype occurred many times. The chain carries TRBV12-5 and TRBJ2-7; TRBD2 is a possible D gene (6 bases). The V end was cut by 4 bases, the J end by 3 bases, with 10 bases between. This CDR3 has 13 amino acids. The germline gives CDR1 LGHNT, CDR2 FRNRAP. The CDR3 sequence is CASGSGTRYEQYF. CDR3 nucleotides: TGTGCTAGTGGTTCCGGGACTCGCTACGAGCAGTACTTC.

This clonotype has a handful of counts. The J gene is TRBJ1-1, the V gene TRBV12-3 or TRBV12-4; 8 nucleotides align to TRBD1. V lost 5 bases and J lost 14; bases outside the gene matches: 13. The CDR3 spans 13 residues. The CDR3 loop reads CASSRSGQARSFF. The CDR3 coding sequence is TGTGCCAGCAGTCGGTCGGGACAGGCGAGATCCTTCTTT.

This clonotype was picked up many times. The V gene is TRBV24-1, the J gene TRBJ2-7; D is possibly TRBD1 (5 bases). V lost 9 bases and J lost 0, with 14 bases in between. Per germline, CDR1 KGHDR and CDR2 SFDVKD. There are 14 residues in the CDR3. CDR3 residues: CATWNGRDSYEQYF. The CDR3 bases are TGTGCCACCTGGAACGGCAGGGACTCCTACGAGCAGTACTTC.

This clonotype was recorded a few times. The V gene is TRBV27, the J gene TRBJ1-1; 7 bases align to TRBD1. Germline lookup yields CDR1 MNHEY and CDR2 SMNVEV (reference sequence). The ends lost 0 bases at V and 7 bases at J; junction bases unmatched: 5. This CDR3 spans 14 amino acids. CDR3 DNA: TGTGCCAGCAGTTTATCGACCGGGACAGTTGAAGCTTTCTTT. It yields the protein CASSLSTGTVEAFF.

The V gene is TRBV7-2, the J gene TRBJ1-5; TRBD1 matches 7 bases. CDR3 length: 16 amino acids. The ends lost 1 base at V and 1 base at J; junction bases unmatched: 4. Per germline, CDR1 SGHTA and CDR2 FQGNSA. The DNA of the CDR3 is TGTGCCAGCAGCTTAGTGTCGACAGGGAGCAATCAGCCCCAGCATTTT. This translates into CASSLVSTGSNQPQHF.

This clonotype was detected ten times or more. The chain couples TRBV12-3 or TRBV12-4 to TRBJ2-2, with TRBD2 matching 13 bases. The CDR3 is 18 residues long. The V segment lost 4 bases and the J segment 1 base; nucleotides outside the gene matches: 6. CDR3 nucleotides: TGTGCCAGCAGTTCGGGACTAGCGGGGTCGGGGAACACCGGGGAGCTGTTTTTT. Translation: CASSSGLAGSGNTGELFF.

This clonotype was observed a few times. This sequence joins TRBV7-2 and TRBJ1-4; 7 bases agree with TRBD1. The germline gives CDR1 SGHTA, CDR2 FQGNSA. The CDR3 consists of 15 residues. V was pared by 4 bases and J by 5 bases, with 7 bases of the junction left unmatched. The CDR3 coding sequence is TGTGCCAGCAGCTCCTCCGGACAGGAAAATGAAAAACTGTTTTTT. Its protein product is CASSSSGQENEKLFF.

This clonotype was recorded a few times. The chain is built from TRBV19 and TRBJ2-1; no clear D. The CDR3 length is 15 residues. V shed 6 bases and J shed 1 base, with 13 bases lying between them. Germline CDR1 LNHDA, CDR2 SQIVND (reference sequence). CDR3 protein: CASSPLYPSYNEQFF. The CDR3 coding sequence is TGTGCCAGTAGCCCTCTATACCCATCCTACAATGAGCAGTTCTTC.

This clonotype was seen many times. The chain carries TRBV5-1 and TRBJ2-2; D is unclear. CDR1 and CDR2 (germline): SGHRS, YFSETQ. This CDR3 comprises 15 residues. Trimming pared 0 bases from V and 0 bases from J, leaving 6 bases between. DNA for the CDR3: TGCGCCAGCAGCTTGGTCCAGGCGAACACCGGGGAGCTGTTTTTT. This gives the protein CASSLVQANTGELFF. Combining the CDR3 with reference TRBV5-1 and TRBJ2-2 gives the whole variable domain KAGVTQTPRYLIKTRGQQVTLSCSPISGHRSVSWYQQTPGQGLQFLFEYFSETQRNKGNFPGRFSGRQFSNSRSEMNVSTLELGDSALYLCASSLVQANTGELFFGEGSRLTVL.

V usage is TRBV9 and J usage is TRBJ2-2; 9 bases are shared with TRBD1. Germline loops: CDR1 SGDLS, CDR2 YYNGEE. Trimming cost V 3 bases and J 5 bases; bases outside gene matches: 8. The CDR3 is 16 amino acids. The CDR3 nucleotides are TGTGCCAGCAGCGCCTACAGGGGGCGGTTAACCGGGGAGCTGTTTTTT. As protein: CASSAYRGRLTGELFF.

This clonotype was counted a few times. CDR3 sequence: CASSPQGAYNSPLHF. Here the CDR3 DNA reads TGTGCCAGCAGCCCCCAGGGGGCGTATAATTCACCCCTCCACTTT. J is TRBJ1-6 and V is TRBV7-9; 8 nucleotides match TRBD1. After removal of 5 bases from V and 4 bases from J, the junction contained 4 bases not matched to a gene. The CDR3 has 15 amino acids. Germline CDR1 reads SEHNR; CDR2 reads FQNEAQ (reference sequence).

The CDR3 sequence is CASSNIGDRGYEQYF. The CDR3 region has the DNA TGTGCCAGTAGTAATATCGGGGACAGGGGTTACGAGCAGTACTTC. V and J are TRBV19 and TRBJ2-7; 10 nucleotides match TRBD1. Germline V gene data show CDR1 as LNHDA and CDR2 as SQIVND (reference sequence). The CDR3 contains 15 residues. After removal of 4 bases from V and 4 bases from J, the junction contained 7 bases not matched to a gene.

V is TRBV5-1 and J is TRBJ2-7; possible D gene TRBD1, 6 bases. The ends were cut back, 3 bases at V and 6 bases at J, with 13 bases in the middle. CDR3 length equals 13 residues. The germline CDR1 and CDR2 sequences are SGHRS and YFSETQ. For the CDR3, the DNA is TGCGCCAGCAGCTGGGCCCGGGACACCGAGCAGTACTTC. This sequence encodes CASSWARDTEQYF.

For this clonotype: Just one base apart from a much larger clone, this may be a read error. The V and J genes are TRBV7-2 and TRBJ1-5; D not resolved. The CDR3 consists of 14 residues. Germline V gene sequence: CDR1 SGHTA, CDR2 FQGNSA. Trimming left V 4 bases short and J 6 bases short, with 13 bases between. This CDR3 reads CASSSDSGIQPQHF. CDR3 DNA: TGTGCCAGCAGCTCAGATTCGGGGATTCAGCCCCAGCATTTT.

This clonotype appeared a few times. The chain's CDR3 is CASSRAGDGANVLTF. The CDR3 DNA is TGTGCCAGCAGTAGGGCTGGTGATGGGGCCAACGTCCTGACTTTC. This chain links TRBV27 with TRBJ2-6; D is ambiguous. This CDR3 has 15 residues. V was shortened by 5 bases and J by 3 bases, with 11 bases between the two germline ends. In germline, CDR1 is MNHEY, CDR2 SMNVEV (reference sequence).

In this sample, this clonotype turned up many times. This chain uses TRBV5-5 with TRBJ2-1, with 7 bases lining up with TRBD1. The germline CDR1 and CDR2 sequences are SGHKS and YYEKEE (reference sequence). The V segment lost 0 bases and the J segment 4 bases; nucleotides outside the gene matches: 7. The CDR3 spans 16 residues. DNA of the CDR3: TGTGCCAGCAGCTTGGATGTGACAGGGAGTTACAATGAGCAGTTCTTC. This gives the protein CASSLDVTGSYNEQFF. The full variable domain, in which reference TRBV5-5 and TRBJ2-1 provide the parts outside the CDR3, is DAGVTQSPTHLIKTRGQQVTLRCSPISGHKSVSWYQQVLGQGPQFIFQYYEKEERGRGNFPDRFSARQFPNYSSELNVNALLLGDSALYLCASSLDVTGSYNEQFFGPGTRLTVL.

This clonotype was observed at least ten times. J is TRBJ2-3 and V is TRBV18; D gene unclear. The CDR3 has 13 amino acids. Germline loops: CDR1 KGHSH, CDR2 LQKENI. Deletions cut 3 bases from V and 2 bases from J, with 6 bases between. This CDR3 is CASSPALTDTQYF. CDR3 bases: TGTGCCAGCTCACCTGCCCTCACAGATACGCAGTATTTT. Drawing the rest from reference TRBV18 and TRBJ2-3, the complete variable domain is NAGVMQNPRHLVRRRGQEARLRCSPMKGHSHVYWYRQLPEEGLKFMVYLQKENIIDESGMPKERFSAEFPKEGPSILRIQQVVRGDSAAYFCASSPALTDTQYFGPGTRLTVL.

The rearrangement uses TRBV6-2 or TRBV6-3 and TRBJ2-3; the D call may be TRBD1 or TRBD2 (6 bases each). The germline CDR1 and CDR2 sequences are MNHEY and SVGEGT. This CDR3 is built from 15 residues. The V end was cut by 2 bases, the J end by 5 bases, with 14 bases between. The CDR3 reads CASSYGRGRGDTQYF. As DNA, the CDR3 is TGTGCCAGCAGTTACGGGCGGGGCAGGGGAGATACGCAGTATTTT.

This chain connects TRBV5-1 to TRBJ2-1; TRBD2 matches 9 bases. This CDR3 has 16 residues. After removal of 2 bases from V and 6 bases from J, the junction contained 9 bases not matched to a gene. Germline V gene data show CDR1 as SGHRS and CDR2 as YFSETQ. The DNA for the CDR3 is TGCGCCAGCAGCTTTGTTCCTAGCGGGGTAAGCAATGAGCAGTTCTTC. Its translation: CASSFVPSGVSNEQFF.

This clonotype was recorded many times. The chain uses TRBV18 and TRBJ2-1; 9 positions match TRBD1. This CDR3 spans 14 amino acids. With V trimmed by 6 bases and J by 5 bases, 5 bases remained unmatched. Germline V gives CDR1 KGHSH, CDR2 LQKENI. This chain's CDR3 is CASSKQGADNEQFF. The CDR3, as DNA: TGTGCCAGCTCGAAACAGGGGGCCGACAATGAGCAGTTCTTC.

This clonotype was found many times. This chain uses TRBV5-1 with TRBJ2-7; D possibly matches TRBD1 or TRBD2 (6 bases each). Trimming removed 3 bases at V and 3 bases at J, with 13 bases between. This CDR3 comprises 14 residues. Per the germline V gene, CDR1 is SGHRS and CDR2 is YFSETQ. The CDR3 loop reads CASSSLEGVYEQYF. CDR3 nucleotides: TGCGCCAGCAGCTCCTTGGAGGGGGTCTACGAGCAGTACTTC.

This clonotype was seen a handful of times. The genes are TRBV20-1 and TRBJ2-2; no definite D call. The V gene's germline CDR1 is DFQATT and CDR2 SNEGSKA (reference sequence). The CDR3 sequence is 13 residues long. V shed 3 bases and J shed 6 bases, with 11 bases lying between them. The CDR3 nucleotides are TGCAGTGCTAGCAACGGGCTAGCCGGGGAGCTGTTTTTT. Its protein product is CSASNGLAGELFF.

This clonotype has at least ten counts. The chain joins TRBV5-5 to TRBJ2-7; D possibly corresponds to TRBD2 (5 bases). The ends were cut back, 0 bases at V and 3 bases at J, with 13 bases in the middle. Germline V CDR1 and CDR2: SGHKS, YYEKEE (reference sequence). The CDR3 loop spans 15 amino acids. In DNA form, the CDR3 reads TGTGCCAGCAGCTTGGTGGGTAGCGAGTACTACGAGCAGTACTTC. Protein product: CASSLVGSEYYEQYF.

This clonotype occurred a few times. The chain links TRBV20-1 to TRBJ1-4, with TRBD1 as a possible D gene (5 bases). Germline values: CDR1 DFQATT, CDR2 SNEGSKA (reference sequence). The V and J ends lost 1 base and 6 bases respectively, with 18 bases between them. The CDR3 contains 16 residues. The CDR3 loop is CSARAWGQGGDEKLFF. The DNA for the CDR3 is TGCAGTGCTAGAGCCTGGGGTCAGGGCGGCGATGAAAAACTGTTTTTT.

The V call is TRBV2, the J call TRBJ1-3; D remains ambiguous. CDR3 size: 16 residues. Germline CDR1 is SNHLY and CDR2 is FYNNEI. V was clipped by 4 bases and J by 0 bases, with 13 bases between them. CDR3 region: CASSGVRTYSGNTIYF. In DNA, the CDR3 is TGTGCCAGCAGTGGCGTTAGGACCTACTCTGGAAACACCATATATTTT.

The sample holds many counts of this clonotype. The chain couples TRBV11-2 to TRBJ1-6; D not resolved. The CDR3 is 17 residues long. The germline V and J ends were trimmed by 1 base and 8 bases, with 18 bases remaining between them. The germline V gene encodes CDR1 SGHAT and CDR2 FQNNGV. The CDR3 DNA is TGTGCCAGCAGCTTAGGACCGAGGCACGAGAGGGATTCACCCCTCCACTTT. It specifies CASSLGPRHERDSPLHF.

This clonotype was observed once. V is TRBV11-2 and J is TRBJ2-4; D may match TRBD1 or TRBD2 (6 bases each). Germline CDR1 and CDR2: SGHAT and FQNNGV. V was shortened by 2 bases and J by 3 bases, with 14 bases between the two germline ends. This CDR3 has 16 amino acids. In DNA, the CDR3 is TGTGCCAGCAGCTTAAAGGGGGGCCCGGGCAAAAACATTCAGTACTTC. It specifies CASSLKGGPGKNIQYF.